The TCR beta chain under discussion was sequenced for a study of T cells after yellow fever vaccination (dated by TCRdb to the late 2010s). General notes on the study: Libraries from fractions with low cell numbers were prepared with the SMART-Seq v4 Ultra Low Input RNA kit. To track T-cell clones before and after primary and booster YFV17D yellow fever vaccination, bulk TCR alpha and beta repertoires were sequenced longitudinally. The cohort comprised two healthy male donors, one aged 18 to 30 and one aged 30 to 39 years. Bulk PBMC replicates and cell subsets were isolated from blood drawn at multiple timepoints before and after both primary and secondary immunization.

According to the study, the label for this sample's treatment or condition signals: live attenuated yellow fever vaccine strain. At each blood-draw timepoint, two biological replicates of bulk PBMCs were obtained. A standard Ficoll-Paque protocol was used to isolate PBMCs from peripheral blood. RNA was extracted with TriZol from bulk PBMCs, CD4 and CD8 fractions, and dextramer-positive and dextramer-negative fractions. The CDR3 holds 13 amino acids from the cysteine to the phenylalanine. The kept DNA is CDR3 alone, 39 bases in frame from the first base. CDR1 and CDR2, looked up from the germline V gene (reference sequence), are MNHEY and SMNVEV. V drops 5 bases and J drops 3 bases, leaving 10 bases in between. Beyond this particular receptor, the publication reports: The secondary T-cell response was weaker than the primary response but faster, peaking on day 5 instead of day 15. A small fraction of clonotypes appeared in both the CD4 and CD8 compartments, likely as a result of convergent recombination. Only two donors were included in the study, so the extent to which the findings can be generalized is limited. Most clones expanded after primary vaccination (about 96% of CD4 and roughly 88% of CD8) were re-detected after the booster, suggesting that broad memory maintenance occurred. FACS-sorted repertoires could contain abundant contaminating clonotypes from the bulk population, so computational filtering was required.

TCR cDNA was synthesized by 5'RACE template switching, which introduced a universal primer site and unique molecular identifiers. Priming of cDNA synthesis was performed from both the TCR alpha and TCR beta constant segments. Libraries were amplified in two PCR steps, with sample barcodes and sequencing adapters added in the second step. Sequencing of libraries was done on Illumina HiSeq 2500 (2x100 bp) or NovaSeq (2x150 bp). In the source study's methods: MIGEC was used to demultiplex reads and collapse the reads into UMI consensus sequences, and MiXCR was used for V(D)J alignment. Vaccine-responding clonotypes were defined with edgeR using replicate PBMC samples, requiring FDR below 0.01 and a log2 fold change above 5 up to day 15. Each bulk clonotype received a CD4 or CD8 identity based on whether the sequenced CD4 or CD8 repertoire contained that clonotype at higher abundance. The public reads were quality trimmed at Q25 with fastp and then assembled into clones with MiXCR by TCRdb, keeping productive beta chains. Each CDR3 protein appears once, grouped with its most common genes and DNA. Clone size and V and J calls follow TCRdb, not the original study. The sample data list fewer than 400,000 distinct CDR3 sequences, and 6.2% of these were observed just once. The ten largest clones represent around 16% of the sample.

This clonotype was picked up many times. Its specific antigen is unknown. The input lacks base qualities; no much larger clone sits a single base away. The sample here was PBMCs, taken 5 days after the yellow fever booster vaccination. The TCR originated in a man aged 25 to 45 who received the YFV17D yellow fever vaccine. The chain couples TRBV27 to TRBJ1-2; matching of 6 bases hints at TRBD1 as the D gene. The sequenced DNA: TGTGCCAGCAGTACAGGGAGGGACTATGGCTACACCTTC. Its protein is CASSTGRDYGYTF.